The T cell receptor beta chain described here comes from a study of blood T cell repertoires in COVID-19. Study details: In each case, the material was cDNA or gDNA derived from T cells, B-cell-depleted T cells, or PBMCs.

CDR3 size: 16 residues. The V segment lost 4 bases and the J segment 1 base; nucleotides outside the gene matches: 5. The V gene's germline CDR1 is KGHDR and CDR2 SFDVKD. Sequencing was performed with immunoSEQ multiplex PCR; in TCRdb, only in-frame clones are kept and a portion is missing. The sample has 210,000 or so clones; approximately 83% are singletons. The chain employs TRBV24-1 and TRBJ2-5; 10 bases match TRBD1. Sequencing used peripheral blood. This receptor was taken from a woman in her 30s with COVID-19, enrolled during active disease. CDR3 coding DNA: TGTGCCACCAGTGACGCGGGACAGGGGACCCAAGAGACCCAGTACTTC. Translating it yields CATSDAGQGTQETQYF.